This T cell receptor (beta chain) is from a study of identical twins. Overall study findings and caveats: Out-of-frame alpha sequences common to twins exhibited a surplus of low generation probability. Invariant T cells like MAIT and iNKT could partly confound the zero-insertion analyses.

Template switching, a step in the protocol, added a universal primer site, and cDNA carried unique molecular identifiers. TCRdb re-analysed the 5' RACE reads in MiXCR, keeping a single row per CDR3 protein. The table records roughly 690,000 distinct CDR3 sequences, roughly 6% of them present only once. The V end was cut by 7 bases, the J end by 2 bases, with 12 bases between. This CDR3 is 14 amino acids long. This clonotype showed up many times. Its antigen is unknown. The rearrangement uses TRBV12-3 or TRBV12-4 and TRBJ2-1; no firm D call. The source of this sequence is a man younger than 30 in good health. Specimen: naive T cells sorted from blood. CDR3 coding DNA: TGTGCCAGCAAGTGGGGTCCCGCCTACAATGAGCAGTTCTTC. This translates into CASKWGPAYNEQFF.